This entry lists 22 T cell receptor beta chains sequenced from one sample in a study of T cell responses to AZD1222 COVID-19 vaccine. Sequencing used immunoSEQ multiplex PCR; TCRdb keeps in-frame clones, though not all of them. The sample has some 280,000 clones, almost 95% seen once. The source was peripheral blood, collected 28 days after the second AZD1222 dose. Receptors originate from an adult who received the AZD1222 COVID-19 vaccine.

The V gene is TRBV5-1, the J gene TRBJ2-7; D gene ambiguous. Trimming left V 2 bases short and J 2 bases short, with 11 bases between. The CDR3 length is 14 residues. Germline lookup yields CDR1 SGHRS and CDR2 YFSETQ. The DNA of the CDR3 is TGCGCCAGCAGCTTAGATGACTGGGCCTACGAGCAGTACTTC. Its protein is CASSLDDWAYEQYF.

V usage is TRBV5-1 and J usage is TRBJ2-5; 10 bases are a match to TRBD1. V trimming: 5 bases; J trimming: 3 bases; junction bases outside the gene matches: 7. CDR1 is SGHRS and CDR2 is YFSETQ in the germline V gene. The CDR3 contains 15 residues. Here the CDR3 DNA reads TGCGCCAGCAGGCCGATTGGACAGGGGGAAGAGACCCAGTACTTC. Translation gives CASRPIGQGEETQYF.

This rearrangement joins TRBV18 to TRBJ1-2; D unclear. The CDR3 runs 14 residues. V dropped 6 bases and J dropped 0 bases, with 11 bases sitting between them. The germline gives CDR1 KGHSH, CDR2 LQKENI. The CDR3 here is CASSRQETNYGYTF. As DNA, the CDR3 is TGTGCCAGCTCGAGGCAGGAGACTAACTATGGCTACACCTTC.

A remark on this clone: At the DNA level, this CDR3 is encoded by other sequences in the same sample as well. The V gene is TRBV28, the J gene TRBJ1-3; D is unclear. CDR1 is MDHEN and CDR2 is SYDVKM in the germline V gene. CDR3 length: 14 residues. Trimming cost V 8 bases and J 0 bases, with 11 bases left between them. Here the CDR3 DNA reads TGTGCCAGCTCAAGGCGGAGCTCTGGAAACACCATATATTTT. Translated: CASSRRSSGNTIYF.

This sequence joins TRBV3-1 (or the pseudogene TRBV3-2) and TRBJ2-7; 7 bases map to TRBD1. Unmatched junction bases numbered 9, after V lost 4 bases and J lost 3 bases. This CDR3 contains 15 residues. Germline CDR1 reads LGHDT; CDR2 reads YNNKEL (reference sequence). CDR3 in DNA: TGTGCCAGCAGCCGTTCCGGGACAGCAAACTACGAGCAGTACTTC. Encoded protein: CASSRSGTANYEQYF.

The chain has TRBV10-2 and TRBJ1-6; D not certain. Looked up from germline, CDR1 is WSHSY and CDR2 is SAAADI. The V and J ends lost 7 bases and 5 bases respectively, with 18 bases between them. This CDR3 comprises 16 residues. The CDR3 protein is CASTDLGQSNNSPLHF. The CDR3 region has the DNA TGCGCCAGCACCGACCTCGGGCAGAGCAATAATTCACCCCTCCACTTT.

The V gene is TRBV30, the J gene TRBJ1-2; D is perhaps TRBD1 (5 bases). CDR3 length: 14 residues. Germline V gene lookup returns CDR1 GTSNPN and CDR2 SVGIG (reference sequence). V dropped 6 bases and J dropped 4 bases, with 18 bases sitting between them. The CDR3 loop is CACTKAGTPYGYTF. CDR3 DNA sequence: TGTGCCTGCACTAAGGCGGGGACTCCCTATGGCTACACCTTC.

This clone was detected only once. As DNA, the CDR3 is TGTGCCAGCAGAACAGGGTCACCCCTCCACTTT. Its translation: CASRTGSPLHF. The chain joins TRBV6-5 to TRBJ1-6; D is perhaps TRBD1 (6 bases). The V and J ends lost 6 bases and 10 bases respectively, with 7 bases between them. CDR3 length: 11 residues. Per the germline V gene, CDR1 is MNHEY and CDR2 is SVGAGI.

The gene calls are TRBV24-1 and TRBJ2-3, with TRBD1 identical over 8 bases. V gave up 4 bases and J gave up 2 bases; unmatched junction bases: 4. The germline V gene encodes CDR1 KGHDR and CDR2 SFDVKD. The CDR3 has 15 residues. CDR3 loop: CATSDPGQATDTQYF. The CDR3 coding sequence is TGTGCCACCAGTGACCCGGGACAGGCCACAGATACGCAGTATTTT.

The chain recombines TRBV5-1 with TRBJ1-1; D ambiguous. CDR1 is SGHRS, CDR2 YFSETQ, per germline. V shed 2 bases and J shed 1 base, with 6 bases lying between them. This CDR3 is built from 13 residues. The CDR3 protein is CASSFRTNTEAFF. The CDR3 nucleotides are TGCGCCAGCAGCTTTAGGACGAACACTGAAGCTTTCTTT.

A note on this clone: At the DNA level, this CDR3 is encoded by other sequences in the same sample as well. The chain carries TRBV6-1 and TRBJ2-5, with D unclear. V was shortened by 2 bases and J by 2 bases, with 9 bases between the two germline ends. Germline V CDR1 and CDR2: MNHNS, SASEGT. The CDR3 is made up of 14 amino acids. CDR3: CASSERAGQETQYF. The DNA of the CDR3 is TGTGCCAGCAGTGAAAGGGCAGGACAAGAGACCCAGTACTTC.

The J gene is TRBJ1-6, the V gene TRBV6-5; tentatively, D is TRBD1 (5 bases). This CDR3 has 13 residues. The V gene lost 7 bases and the J gene lost 9 bases, with 13 bases spanning the gap. Germline V gives CDR1 MNHEY, CDR2 SVGAGI. The CDR3 bases are TGTGCCAGCACGGTTCAGGGAGGTTCACCCCTCCACTTT. Protein: CASTVQGGSPLHF.

This clone has a single count. Other DNA sequences in the same sample also yield this CDR3. For the CDR3, the DNA is TGTGCCAGCACTAGCGGGCCCTCCTACGAGCAGTACTTC. Translation: CASTSGPSYEQYF. The rearrangement joins TRBV28 to TRBJ2-7; 8 positions match TRBD2. CDR1 and CDR2 (germline): MDHEN, SYDVKM. CDR3 length: 13 amino acids. Trimming took 7 bases from V and 0 from J; bases not matched to a gene: 2.

This rearrangement joins TRBV28 to TRBJ2-1; 9 positions agree with TRBD1. This CDR3 spans 15 amino acids. Per germline, CDR1 MDHEN and CDR2 SYDVKM. J was trimmed by 0 bases and V by 4 bases; bases with no gene match: 1. The chain's CDR3 is CASSWGQGSYNEQFF. The DNA for the CDR3 is TGTGCCAGCAGTTGGGGACAGGGCTCCTACAATGAGCAGTTCTTC.

The chain recombines TRBV21-1 with TRBJ1-5. TRBV21-1 is described as a pseudogene. CDR3 length equals 17 residues. The CDR3 sequence: CASSPRRGLIPSQPQHF. The CDR3 DNA follows: TGTGCCAGCAGCCCCCGGAGGGGCCTCATCCCGAGTCAGCCCCAGCATTTT.

The chain has TRBV2 and TRBJ1-1; 7 bases are shared with TRBD1. This CDR3 is built from 11 residues. CDR1 is SNHLY, CDR2 FYNNEI, per germline. J was trimmed by 1 base and V by 11 bases; bases with no gene match: 1. The CDR3 is CAAGGNTEAFF. CDR3 in DNA: TGTGCCGCAGGGGGGAACACTGAAGCTTTCTTT.

The chain carries TRBV5-1 and TRBJ2-1; 9 bases map to TRBD2. The CDR3 sequence is 16 residues long. Germline V gene data show CDR1 as SGHRS and CDR2 as YFSETQ. Trimming removed 0 bases from V and 5 bases from J; junction bases left unmatched: 6. The CDR3: CASSLGSASGNNEQFF. DNA for the CDR3: TGCGCCAGCAGCTTGGGTTCGGCTAGCGGGAACAATGAGCAGTTCTTC.

The V call is TRBV29-1, the J call TRBJ2-2; possible D gene TRBD2, 6 bases. Germline CDR1 SQVTM, CDR2 ANQGSEA. The CDR3 consists of 14 residues. V lost 4 bases and J 3 bases, leaving 12 bases between the germline ends. CDR3 loop: CSVGGELDTGELFF. CDR3 bases: TGCAGCGTTGGGGGGGAGTTGGACACCGGGGAGCTGTTTTTT.

This clone occurred once. V and J are TRBV7-2 and TRBJ2-7; the D is unclear. The germline V and J ends were trimmed by 5 bases and 3 bases, with 20 bases remaining between them. The CDR3 loop spans 16 amino acids. Per the germline V gene, CDR1 is SGHTA and CDR2 is FQGNSA. The CDR3 protein is CASSPRRANNFYEQYF. The CDR3 nucleotides are TGTGCCAGCAGCCCACGACGGGCTAATAACTTCTACGAGCAGTACTTC.

The DNA for the CDR3 is TGCGCCAGCAGCAGATATCTCGACCCCATCTCTGGAAACACCATATATTTT. Translated, it gives CASSRYLDPISGNTIYF. The chain is built from TRBV4-1 and TRBJ1-3, with D hard to call. V lost 5 bases to trimming and J lost 0 bases, with 17 bases between them. The CDR3 consists of 17 residues. The V gene's germline CDR1 is MGHRA and CDR2 YSYEKL.

The rearrangement links TRBV11-2 to TRBJ1-1; D perhaps matches TRBD1 (5 bases). CDR3 length: 15 amino acids. Germline-derived CDR1 and CDR2 are SGHAT and FQNNGV. V gave up 0 bases and J gave up 1 base, with 9 bases separating them. CDR3 in amino acids: CASSLDRAENTEAFF. In nucleotides, the CDR3 is TGTGCCAGCAGCTTAGACAGGGCGGAGAACACTGAAGCTTTCTTT.

CDR3 amino acids: CAISVQQGPPNYGYTF. As DNA, the CDR3 is TGTGCCATCAGTGTTCAACAGGGTCCACCTAACTATGGCTACACCTTC. The chain employs TRBV10-3 and TRBJ1-2; D might be TRBD1 (6 bases). Germline V lookup: CDR1 ENHRY, CDR2 SYGVKD. The CDR3 covers 16 residues. With 4 bases removed from V and 0 bases from J, the gap between germline ends came to 15 bases.